This T cell receptor (beta chain) was sequenced during a study of CD8+ T cells in alopecia areata. This clone has more than one count but fewer than ten. The target antigen is unknown. Study results and caveats: In lesional scalp, particularly from alopecia totalis/universalis, clonality was higher than in normal scalp.

Sequencing used cDNA as its template, made by extracting RNA and reverse transcribing it. Sequenced by immunoSEQ multiplex PCR; TCRdb stores in-frame clones only, minus some. The top ten hold 20% of the sample, which has 100,000 to 120,000 clones, around 55% seen once. This CDR3 is 15 amino acids long. Trimming left V 1 base short and J 3 bases short, with 13 bases between. CDR1 and CDR2 from the germline V gene are SGHVS and FQNEAQ. This clonotype was sampled from a human donor in good health. The chain recombines TRBV7-8 with TRBJ2-7; possibly TRBD2 for D (5 bases). What was sequenced was CD8+ T cells sorted from blood. The CDR3 is CASSLVPAGVYEQYF. DNA for the CDR3: TGTGCCAGCAGCTTAGTCCCCGCCGGGGTCTACGAGCAGTACTTC.